The 13 T cell receptor beta chains listed next were all sequenced from one sample in a study of immune evolution from preneoplasia to lung adenocarcinoma. Clones were sequenced by immunoSEQ multiplex PCR, and TCRdb holds only the in-frame ones, with some missing. Of roughly 5,000 clones in the sample, about nine tenths were seen once. The sample taken for sequencing was FFPE atypical adenomatous hyperplasia tissue from the lung. Subset given: atypical adenomatous hyperplasia (AAH), lung preneoplasia. The source is a person aged 70 to 85 with lung adenocarcinoma.

This clone was detected once. The chain employs TRBV28 and TRBJ2-7, with a possible D match to TRBD2 (5 bases). The CDR3 is made up of 12 amino acids. V shed 2 bases and J shed 3 bases, with 5 bases lying between them. Germline loops: CDR1 MDHEN, CDR2 SYDVKM. The CDR3 DNA reads as TGTGCCAGCAGTTTAGAGGGCTACGAGCAGTACTTC. It yields the protein CASSLEGYEQYF.

This rearrangement joins TRBV2 to TRBJ1-2; D call uncertain. V lost 6 bases, J lost 10 bases, and 15 bases lay in between. The CDR3 loop spans 12 amino acids. Germline lookup yields CDR1 SNHLY and CDR2 FYNNEI. The CDR3 DNA sequence: TGTGCCAGCAGCATACAAAGGTCGGACTACACCTTC. The encoded protein is CASSIQRSDYTF.

CDR3 in DNA: TGCAGCGCCTCAAAACAGGGGGCAGAGCAGTACTTC. It specifies CSASKQGAEQYF. This sequence joins TRBV29-1 and TRBJ2-7; 9 nucleotides match TRBD1. CDR1 is SQVTM and CDR2 is ANQGSEA in the germline V gene. The CDR3 covers 12 residues. V gave up 7 bases and J gave up 7 bases; unmatched junction bases: 8.

J is TRBJ1-1 and V is TRBV7-9; TRBD1 matches 8 bases. Germline lookup yields CDR1 SEHNR and CDR2 FQNEAQ (reference sequence). Trimming cost V 1 base and J 9 bases; bases outside gene matches: 4. The CDR3 sequence is 13 residues long. CDR3 nucleotide sequence: TGTGCCAGCAGCTTAGACGGACAGGGTAAAGCTTTCTTT. Protein sequence: CASSLDGQGKAFF.

The chain uses TRBV4-1 and TRBJ2-5; 9 positions match TRBD1. The germline CDR1 and CDR2 sequences are MGHRA and YSYEKL. Trimming at V came to 3 bases and at J to 5 bases, leaving 7 bases not matched to a gene. There are 15 residues in the CDR3. CDR3 in DNA: TGCGCCAGCAGCCAGAGACAGGGGGTAGGGGAGACCCAGTACTTC. This sequence encodes CASSQRQGVGETQYF.

The CDR3 DNA sequence: TGTGCCAGCAGCATGACTAGCGGGGAGCAGTTCTTC. Encoded protein: CASSMTSGEQFF. The chain has TRBV7-8 and TRBJ2-1; TRBD2 aligns across 10 bases. Germline V CDR1 and CDR2: SGHVS, FQNEAQ. The V gene end was trimmed by 5 bases and the J gene end by 10 bases; junction bases not matched to a gene: 2. The CDR3 covers 12 residues.

V is TRBV10-1 and J is TRBJ2-1; no clear D gene. This CDR3 contains 13 residues. Trimming stripped 0 bases from V and 4 bases from J, with 4 bases between. Germline assignment: CDR1 WNHNN and CDR2 SYGVQD (reference sequence). CDR3 DNA sequence: TGCGCCAGCAGTGAGTCAGGGTACAATGAGCAGTTCTTC. Protein: CASSESGYNEQFF.

CDR3 in DNA: TGCGCCAGCAGCACGAGTAGCACAGATACGCAGTATTTT. This translates into CASSTSSTDTQYF. The rearrangement joins TRBV5-1 to TRBJ2-3; D unclear. The V and J ends lost 4 bases and 0 bases respectively, with 6 bases between them. Looked up from germline, CDR1 is SGHRS and CDR2 is YFSETQ. The CDR3 totals 13 residues. Full variable domain (outside the CDR3, taken from reference TRBV5-1 and TRBJ2-3): KAGVTQTPRYLIKTRGQQVTLSCSPISGHRSVSWYQQTPGQGLQFLFEYFSETQRNKGNFPGRFSGRQFSNSRSEMNVSTLELGDSALYLCASSTSSTDTQYFGPGTRLTVL.

This clone was found once. This chain joins TRBV5-1 and TRBJ1-2; D unclear. The ends were cut back, 0 bases at V and 4 bases at J, with 7 bases in the middle. The germline gives CDR1 SGHRS, CDR2 YFSETQ. This CDR3 has 13 residues. The CDR3 reads CASSLDSGYGYTF. The DNA of the CDR3 is TGCGCCAGCAGCTTGGACTCAGGCTATGGCTACACCTTC.

This clone was picked up a small number of times. The genes are TRBV30 and TRBJ1-4, with D unresolved. The CDR3 loop spans 15 amino acids. V gave up 0 bases and J gave up 4 bases, with 12 bases separating them. In germline, CDR1 is GTSNPN, CDR2 SVGIG (reference sequence). The CDR3, as DNA: TGTGCCTGGAGTGTTGGGTTTCTGGGTAATGAAAAACTGTTTTTT. This translates into CAWSVGFLGNEKLFF.

The chain recombines TRBV7-3 with TRBJ2-5; TRBD1 might be the D (5 bases). The germline V and J ends were trimmed by 0 bases and 4 bases, with 6 bases remaining between them. The CDR3 runs to 13 residues. In germline, CDR1 is SGHTA, CDR2 FQGTGA. The CDR3 DNA reads as TGTGCCAGCAGCTTAACCAGGGCAGAGACCCAGTACTTC. Encoded protein: CASSLTRAETQYF.

This chain links TRBV19 with TRBJ1-5; 9 bases are shared with TRBD1. The germline gives CDR1 LNHDA, CDR2 SQIVND (reference sequence). CDR3 length: 13 residues. V was clipped by 5 bases and J by 8 bases; unmatched bases: 4. The CDR3 DNA is TGTGCCAGTAGTGTACAGGGGGCTGAGCCCCAGCATTTT. Its translation: CASSVQGAEPQHF.

The chain uses TRBV2 and TRBJ2-5; TRBD2 is a possible D gene (5 bases). CDR1 is SNHLY and CDR2 is FYNNEI in the germline V gene. The CDR3 covers 14 residues. Trimming cost V 1 base and J 4 bases, with 10 bases left between them. CDR3 residues: CASSEVGVGETQYF. Written as DNA, the CDR3 is TGTGCCAGCAGTGAAGTGGGAGTGGGAGAGACCCAGTACTTC.